Sequencing of this T cell receptor beta chain was carried out in a study of Graves' ophthalmopathy and Graves' hyperthyroidism. Study-level points and caveats: Cross-validated, the 13-signature model showed 87.88%/81.08% sensitivity/specificity, and 80%/75% in the test set.

Diagnostic conclusions were grounded in clinical symptoms, serum thyroxine, TRAb, thyroid ultrasound and orbital computed tomography. The TCR beta CDR3 regions underwent amplification from RNA transcripts. In the first round, RT-PCR was carried out with HTBI primers, and a multiplex PCR formed the second round. TCRdb independently ran MiXCR on the multiplex PCR reads; one entry per CDR3 protein. The sample has about 340,000 distinct CDR3 sequences, 15% to 20% seen once; the top ten hold 9% to 15%. The J segment lost 3 bases and the V segment lost 6 bases, leaving 5 bases of the junction unmatched. The CDR3 extends over 13 amino acids. Many counts were recorded for this clonotype. Its antigen is unknown.

Sequenced: peripheral blood. The chain carries TRBV12-3 or TRBV12-4 and TRBJ2-7; 7 bases map to TRBD2. This clonotype was obtained from an adult man with Graves' ophthalmopathy. CDR3 nucleotides: TGTGCCAGCAGGGCTAGCGGCTTCTACGAGCAGTACTTC. This translates into CASRASGFYEQYF.